This TCR beta chain was sequenced for a study of blood T cell repertoires in COVID-19. Study summary: Sites in the United States, Italy and Spain provided acute and convalescent COVID-19 samples.

In the original analysis: Amplifying reference gene primers gave estimates of nucleated cell counts. This table comes from immunoSEQ multiplex PCR, and its TCRdb copy is limited to in-frame clones, with some not included. The DNA gave D and trimming, while V, J and clone size come from that table. Of around 270,000 clones listed, approximately 85% were seen once; the top ten hold about 1%. The CDR3 spans 13 residues. The germline V gene has CDR1 KGHSH and CDR2 LQKENI. Trimming at V came to 6 bases and at J to 7 bases, leaving 6 bases not matched to a gene. Sequenced: peripheral blood. V gene TRBV18 combines with J gene TRBJ1-2; 9 bases match TRBD1. The source of this sequence is a human donor with COVID-19, enrolled during active disease. The donor label of this sample is uncertain. Here the CDR3 reads CASSPGQGAGYTF. In DNA, the CDR3 is TGTGCCAGCTCGCCGGGACAGGGTGCTGGCTACACCTTC.